This T cell receptor (beta chain) is drawn from a study of OX40 agonist ivuxolimab in advanced cancers. Notes on the research overall: Ivuxolimab was a fully human IgG2 agonistic monoclonal antibody targeting the costimulatory receptor OX40 (CD134). In the dose-escalation cohort, 82.7% of patients were male, and the mean age was around 60 years, with a range of roughly 23 to 85. Among the approximately 50 dose-escalation patients, some 20 had hepatocellular carcinoma, roughly 15 melanoma, 9 renal cell carcinoma and 9 head and neck cancer. Prior anti-PD-1, anti-PD-L1 or anti-CTLA-4 therapy was permitted, and 40% of dose-escalation patients had received checkpoint inhibitors. Peripheral TCRbeta sequencing was intended to test whether TCR sequence diversity was altered and clonal T-cell expansion was caused by ivuxolimab. Partial responses occurred in three dose-escalation patients: two with cutaneous melanoma and one with hepatocellular carcinoma. Intravenous ivuxolimab was administered to patients every 2 weeks at six dose levels: 0.01, 0.1, 0.3, 1.5, 3 and 10 mg/kg. The paper reports the monotherapy dose-escalation portion (N of about 56 patients) of the phase I ivuxolimab trial. Broader findings and caveats from the paper: The antigen specificity of the clonally expanded peripheral T cells was not determined. Partial responders in the 0.1-3.0 mg/kg groups had among the lowest normalized peripheral clonal expansion, especially among CD8+ T cells. Clonal expansion of both CD4+ and CD8+ blood T cells was observed from baseline to week 6 at doses 0.1 to 3.0 mg/kg. On average, CD8+ T cells showed more expanded clones than CD4+ T cells after ivuxolimab. Low levels of normalized T-cell clonal expansion were also shown by some nonresponding patients.

V is clipped by 5 bases and J by 1 base, and the sequence between their germline boundaries is 19 bases long. Based on the germline V gene (reference sequence), the CDR1 and CDR2 sequences are LNHDA and SQIVND. The CDR3 goes from the cysteine to the phenylalanine over 17 residues. Only the CDR3 part of the read is kept: 51 bases, read in frame from the first base. Worth noting for this clone: No antigen is known for it. Base qualities are missing; no much larger clone stands one base away.

Genomic DNA was isolated from the sorted cells so that the TCRbeta CDR3 region could be sequenced. The immunoSEQ Assay was used for sequencing of TCRbeta CDR3 regions. The table comes from immuneACCESS by way of TCRdb, which keeps in-frame sequences with V and J called. Part of the clones is missing from these tables; in studies checked, under half for an unresolved V gene and the rest for unknown reasons. The sample data list around 80,000 clones, and roughly four fifths of these were observed just once. The ten largest account for around 5% of the sample. The trial excluded patients who had a history of autoimmune disease or who were on systemic immunosuppression. Peripheral blood for TCR sequencing was collected from all dose cohorts at baseline, on cycle 4 day 1, and on cycle 7 day 1. The samples were drawn from a first-in-human, open-label, multicenter phase I dose-escalation trial of ivuxolimab. Adults with locally advanced or metastatic head and neck squamous cell, hepatocellular, melanoma or renal cell carcinoma were enrolled in the trial. CD4+ and CD8+ T cells were sorted separately from peripheral blood before TCR sequencing.

The clonotype originates from an adult with an advanced solid tumor such as melanoma, head and neck, liver or kidney cancer. The rearrangement joined TRBV19 to TRBJ2-3; 5 matching bases give a weak D call of TRBD1. Sequences were derived from CD4+ or CD8+ T cells sorted from blood, sampled in a trial of the OX40 agonist ivuxolimab. The CDR3 is CASSPTPRQGGTDTQYF. The DNA is TGTGCCAGTAGTCCAACCCCCCGACAAGGGGGCACAGATACGCAGTATTTT.